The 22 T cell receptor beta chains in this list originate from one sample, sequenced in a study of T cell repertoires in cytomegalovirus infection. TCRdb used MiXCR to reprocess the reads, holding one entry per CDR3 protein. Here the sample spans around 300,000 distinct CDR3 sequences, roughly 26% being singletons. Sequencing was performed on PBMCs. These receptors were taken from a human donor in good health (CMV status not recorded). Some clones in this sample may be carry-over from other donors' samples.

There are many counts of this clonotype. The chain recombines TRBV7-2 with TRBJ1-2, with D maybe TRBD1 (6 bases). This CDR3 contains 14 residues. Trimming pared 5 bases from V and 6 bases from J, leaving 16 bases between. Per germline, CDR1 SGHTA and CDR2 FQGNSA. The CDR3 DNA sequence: TGTGCCAGCAGCCCCCCTAACAGGGTGGATGGCTACACCTTC. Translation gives CASSPPNRVDGYTF.

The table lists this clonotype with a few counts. The CDR3 sequence is CSVENSGGGEQYF. CDR3 in DNA: TGCAGCGTTGAGAACTCAGGGGGCGGCGAGCAGTACTTC. The rearrangement links TRBV29-1 to TRBJ2-7; 8 nucleotides line up with TRBD1. The germline gives CDR1 SQVTM, CDR2 ANQGSEA. This CDR3 contains 13 residues. The V segment lost 3 bases and the J segment 6 bases; nucleotides outside the gene matches: 7.

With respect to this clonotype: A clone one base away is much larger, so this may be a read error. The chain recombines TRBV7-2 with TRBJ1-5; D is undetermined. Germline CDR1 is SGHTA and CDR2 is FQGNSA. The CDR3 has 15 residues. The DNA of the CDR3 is TGTGTCAGCAGCTTATCAGTTATGGGGAATCAGCCCCAGCATTTT. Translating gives CVSSLSVMGNQPQHF. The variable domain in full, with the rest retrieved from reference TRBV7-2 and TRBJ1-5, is GAGVSQSPSNKVTEKGKDVELRCDPISGHTALYWYRQSLGQGLEFLIYFQGNSAPDKSGLPSDRFSAERTGGSVSTLTIQRTQQEDSAVYLCVSSLSVMGNQPQHFGDGTRLSIL.

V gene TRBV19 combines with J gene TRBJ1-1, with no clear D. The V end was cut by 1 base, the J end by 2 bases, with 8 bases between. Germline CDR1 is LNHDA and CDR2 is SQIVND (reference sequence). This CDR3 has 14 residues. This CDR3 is CASSIGPANTEAFF. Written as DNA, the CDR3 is TGTGCCAGTAGTATAGGCCCAGCTAACACTGAAGCTTTCTTT. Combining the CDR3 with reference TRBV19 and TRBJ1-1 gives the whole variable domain DGGITQSPKYLFRKEGQNVTLSCEQNLNHDAMYWYRQDPGQGLRLIYYSQIVNDFQKGDIAEGYSVSREKKESFPLTVTSAQKNPTAFYLCASSIGPANTEAFFGQGTRLTVV.

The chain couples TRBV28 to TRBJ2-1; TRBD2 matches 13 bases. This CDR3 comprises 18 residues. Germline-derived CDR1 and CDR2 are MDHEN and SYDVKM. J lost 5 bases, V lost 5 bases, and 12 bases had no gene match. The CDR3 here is CASSRLTSGRPGDNEQFF. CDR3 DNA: TGTGCCAGCAGTCGGCTGACTAGCGGGAGGCCGGGTGACAATGAGCAGTTCTTC.

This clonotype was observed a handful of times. CDR3 sequence (DNA): TGCGCCAGCAGCCAAGCTGACAGGGCGGCCACTGAAGCTTTCTTT. The encoded protein is CASSQADRAATEAFF. The chain combines TRBV4-1 with TRBJ1-1; TRBD1 matches at 7 bases. This CDR3 is built from 15 residues. In germline, CDR1 is MGHRA, CDR2 YSYEKL. Trimming took 1 base from V and 4 from J; bases not matched to a gene: 6.

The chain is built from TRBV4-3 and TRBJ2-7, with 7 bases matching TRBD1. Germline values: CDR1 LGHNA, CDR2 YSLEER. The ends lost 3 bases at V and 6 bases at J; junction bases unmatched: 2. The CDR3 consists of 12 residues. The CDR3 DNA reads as TGCGCCAGCAGCCAGGCAGGGGGCGAGCAGTACTTC. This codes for CASSQAGGEQYF.

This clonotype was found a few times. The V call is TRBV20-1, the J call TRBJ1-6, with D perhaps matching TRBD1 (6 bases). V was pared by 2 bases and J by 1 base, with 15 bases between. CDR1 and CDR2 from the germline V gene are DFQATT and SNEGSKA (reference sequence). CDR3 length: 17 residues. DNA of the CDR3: TGCAGTGCTAGAAACAGGGAGGATTTGTCCTATAATTCACCCCTCCACTTT. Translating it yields CSARNREDLSYNSPLHF.

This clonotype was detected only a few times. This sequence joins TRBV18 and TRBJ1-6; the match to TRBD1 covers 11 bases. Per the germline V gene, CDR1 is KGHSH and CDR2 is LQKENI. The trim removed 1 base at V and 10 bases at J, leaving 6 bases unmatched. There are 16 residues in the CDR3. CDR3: CASSPLSDRGQSPLHF. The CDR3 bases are TGTGCCAGCTCACCACTTTCGGACAGGGGGCAATCACCCCTCCACTTT.

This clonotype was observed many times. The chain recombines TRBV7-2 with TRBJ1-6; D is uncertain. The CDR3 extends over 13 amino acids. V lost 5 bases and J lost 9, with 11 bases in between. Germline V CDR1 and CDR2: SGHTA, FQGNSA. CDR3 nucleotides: TGTGCCAGCAGCCGTGCAGGTGGTTCACCCCTCCACTTT. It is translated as CASSRAGGSPLHF.

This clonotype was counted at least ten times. The CDR3 reads CSVERGSGNIQYF. Written as DNA, the CDR3 is TGCAGCGTTGAACGGGGGTCTGGGAACATTCAGTACTTC. The chain couples TRBV29-1 to TRBJ2-4; D may be TRBD2 (6 bases). This CDR3 has 13 amino acids. CDR1 SQVTM and CDR2 ANQGSEA come from the germline V gene. Trimming shortened V by 2 bases and J by 7 bases, and 12 bases separated the two germline ends.

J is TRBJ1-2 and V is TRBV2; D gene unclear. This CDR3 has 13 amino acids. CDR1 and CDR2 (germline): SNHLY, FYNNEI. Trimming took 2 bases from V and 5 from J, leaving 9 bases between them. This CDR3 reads CASSEFPLYGYTF. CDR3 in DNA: TGTGCCAGCAGTGAATTTCCTTTGTATGGCTACACCTTC. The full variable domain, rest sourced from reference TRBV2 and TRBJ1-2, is EPEVTQTPSHQVTQMGQEVILRCVPISNHLYFYWYRQILGQKVEFLVSFYNNEISEKSEIFDDQFSVERPDGSNFTLKIRSTKLEDSAMYFCASSEFPLYGYTFGSGTRLTVV.

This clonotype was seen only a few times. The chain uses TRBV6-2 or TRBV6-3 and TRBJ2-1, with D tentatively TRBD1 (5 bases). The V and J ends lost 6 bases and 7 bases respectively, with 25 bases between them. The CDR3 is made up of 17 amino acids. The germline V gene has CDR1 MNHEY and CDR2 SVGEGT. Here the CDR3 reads CASRTLPGQGNSNEQFF. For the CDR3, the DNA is TGTGCCAGCAGGACATTGCCGGGCCAGGGAAATTCAAATGAGCAGTTCTTC.

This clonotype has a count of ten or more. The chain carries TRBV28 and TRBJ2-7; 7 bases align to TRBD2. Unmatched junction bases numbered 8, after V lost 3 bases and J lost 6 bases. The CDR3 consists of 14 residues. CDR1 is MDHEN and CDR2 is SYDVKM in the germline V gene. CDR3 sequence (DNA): TGTGCCAGCAGTTTTATGGCGGGAGTCGCCGAGCAGTACTTC. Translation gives CASSFMAGVAEQYF.

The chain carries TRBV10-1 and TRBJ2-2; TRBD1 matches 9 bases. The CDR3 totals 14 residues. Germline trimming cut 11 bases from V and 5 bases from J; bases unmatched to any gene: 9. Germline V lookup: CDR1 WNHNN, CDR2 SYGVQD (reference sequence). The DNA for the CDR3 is TGCGCCCCGTTGGGACAGGGAGGTACCGGGGAGCTGTTTTTT. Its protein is CAPLGQGGTGELFF.

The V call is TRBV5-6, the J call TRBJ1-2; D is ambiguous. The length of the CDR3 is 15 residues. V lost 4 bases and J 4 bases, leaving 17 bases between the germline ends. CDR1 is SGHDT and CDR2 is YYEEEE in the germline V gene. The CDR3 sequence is CASSQNPGRFYGYTF. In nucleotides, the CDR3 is TGTGCCAGCAGCCAGAACCCCGGACGGTTCTATGGCTACACCTTC.

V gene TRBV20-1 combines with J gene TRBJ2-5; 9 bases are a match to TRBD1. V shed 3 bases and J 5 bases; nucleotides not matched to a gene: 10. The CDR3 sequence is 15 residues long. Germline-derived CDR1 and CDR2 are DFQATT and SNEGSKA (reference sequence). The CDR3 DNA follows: TGCAGTGCTAGGAGGCCACAGGGGGCGGGGGAGACCCAGTACTTC. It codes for CSARRPQGAGETQYF.

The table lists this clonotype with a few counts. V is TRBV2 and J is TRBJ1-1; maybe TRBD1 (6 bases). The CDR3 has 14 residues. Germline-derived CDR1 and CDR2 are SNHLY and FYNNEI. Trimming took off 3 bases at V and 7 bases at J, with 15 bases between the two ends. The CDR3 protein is CASSERQGKLEAFF. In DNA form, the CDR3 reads TGTGCCAGCAGTGAGCGGCAGGGGAAACTTGAAGCTTTCTTT.

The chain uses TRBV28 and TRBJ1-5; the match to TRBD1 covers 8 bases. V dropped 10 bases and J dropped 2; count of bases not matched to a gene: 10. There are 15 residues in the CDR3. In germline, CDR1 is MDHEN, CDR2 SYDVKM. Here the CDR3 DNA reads TGTGCCACCAGATCAGGGGGCGTAGGCAATCAGCCCCAGCATTTT. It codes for CATRSGGVGNQPQHF.

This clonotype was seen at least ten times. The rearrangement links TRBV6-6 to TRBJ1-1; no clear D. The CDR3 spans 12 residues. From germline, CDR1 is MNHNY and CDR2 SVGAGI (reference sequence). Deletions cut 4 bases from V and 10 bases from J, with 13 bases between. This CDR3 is CASSSPSYGAFF. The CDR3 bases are TGTGCCAGCAGTTCCCCCAGCTATGGAGCTTTCTTT.

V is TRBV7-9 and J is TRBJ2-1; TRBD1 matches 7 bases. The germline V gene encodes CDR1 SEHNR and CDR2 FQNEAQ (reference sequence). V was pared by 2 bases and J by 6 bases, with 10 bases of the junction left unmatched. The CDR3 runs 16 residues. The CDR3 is CASSLYFGTVGNEQFF. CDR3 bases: TGTGCCAGCAGCTTATATTTCGGGACAGTGGGCAATGAGCAGTTCTTC.

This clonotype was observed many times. The CDR3 spells CASSSTGIQETQYF. The CDR3 nucleotides read TGTGCCAGCAGCTCAACAGGGATCCAAGAGACCCAGTACTTC. This chain connects TRBV7-2 to TRBJ2-5; D is perhaps TRBD1 (6 bases). Germline V gene sequence: CDR1 SGHTA, CDR2 FQGNSA. V lost 4 bases and J lost 1, with 10 bases in between. The CDR3 loop spans 14 amino acids.